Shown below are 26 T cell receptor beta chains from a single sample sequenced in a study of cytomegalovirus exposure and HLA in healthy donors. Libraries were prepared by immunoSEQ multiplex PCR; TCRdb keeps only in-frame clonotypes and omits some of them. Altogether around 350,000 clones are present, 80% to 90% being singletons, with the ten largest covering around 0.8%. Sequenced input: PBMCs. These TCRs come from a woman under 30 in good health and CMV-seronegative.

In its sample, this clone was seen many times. The CDR3 protein is CASSPTGSEQYF. CDR3 nucleotide sequence: TGTGCCAGCAGCCCCACAGGTTCCGAGCAGTACTTC. This chain uses TRBV27 with TRBJ2-7, with a weak D call TRBD1 (5 bases). Germline V lookup: CDR1 MNHEY, CDR2 SMNVEV (reference sequence). The CDR3 has 12 amino acids. The V gene lost 6 bases and the J gene lost 6 bases, with 12 bases spanning the gap.

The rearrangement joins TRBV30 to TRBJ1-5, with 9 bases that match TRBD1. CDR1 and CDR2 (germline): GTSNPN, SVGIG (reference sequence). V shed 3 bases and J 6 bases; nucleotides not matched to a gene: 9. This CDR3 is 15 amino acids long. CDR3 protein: CAWSKTGGASQPQHF. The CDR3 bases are TGTGCCTGGAGCAAAACAGGGGGCGCATCTCAGCCCCAGCATTTT.

In DNA form, the CDR3 reads TGTGCCAGCAGTCAGGGTGCCCTGAATGAAAAACTGTTTTTT. Translating gives CASSQGALNEKLFF. The genes are TRBV9 and TRBJ1-4; D might be TRBD1 (5 bases). In germline, CDR1 is SGDLS, CDR2 YYNGEE. Trimming pared 5 bases from V and 5 bases from J, leaving 13 bases between. The CDR3 totals 14 residues.

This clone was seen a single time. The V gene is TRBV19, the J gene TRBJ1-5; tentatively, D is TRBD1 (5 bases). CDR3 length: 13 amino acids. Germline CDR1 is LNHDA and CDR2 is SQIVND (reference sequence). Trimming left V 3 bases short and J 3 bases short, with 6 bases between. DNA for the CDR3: TGTGCCAGTAGTATGACAGACAATCAGCCCCAGCATTTT. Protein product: CASSMTDNQPQHF.

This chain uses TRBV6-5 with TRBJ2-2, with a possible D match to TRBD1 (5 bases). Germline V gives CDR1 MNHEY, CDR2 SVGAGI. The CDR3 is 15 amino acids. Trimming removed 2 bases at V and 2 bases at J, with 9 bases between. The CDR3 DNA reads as TGTGCCAGCAGTTACGACAGAGCCAACACCGGGGAGCTGTTTTTT. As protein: CASSYDRANTGELFF.

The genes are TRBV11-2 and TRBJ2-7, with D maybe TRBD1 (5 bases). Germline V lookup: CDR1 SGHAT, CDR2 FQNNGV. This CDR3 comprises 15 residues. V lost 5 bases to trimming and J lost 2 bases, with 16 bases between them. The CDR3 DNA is TGTGCCAGCAGCCCAAGTAGGACACCAACCTACGAGCAGTACTTC. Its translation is CASSPSRTPTYEQYF.

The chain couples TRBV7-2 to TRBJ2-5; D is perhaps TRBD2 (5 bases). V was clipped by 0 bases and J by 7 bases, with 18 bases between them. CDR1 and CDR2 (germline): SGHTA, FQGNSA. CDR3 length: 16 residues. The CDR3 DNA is TGTGCCAGCAGCTTAGCGGGGAGTCTAAGATTGGGGACCCAGTACTTC. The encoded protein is CASSLAGSLRLGTQYF.

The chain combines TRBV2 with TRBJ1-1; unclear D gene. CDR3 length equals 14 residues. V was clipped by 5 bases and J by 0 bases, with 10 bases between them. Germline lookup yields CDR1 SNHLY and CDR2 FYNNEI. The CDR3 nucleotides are TGTGCCAGCAGTTTTCAGAGGGTGAACACTGAAGCTTTCTTT. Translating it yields CASSFQRVNTEAFF.

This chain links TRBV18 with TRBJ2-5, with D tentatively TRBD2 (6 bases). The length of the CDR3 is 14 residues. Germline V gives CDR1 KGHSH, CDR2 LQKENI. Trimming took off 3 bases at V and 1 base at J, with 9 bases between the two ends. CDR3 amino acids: CASSPTSSQETQYF. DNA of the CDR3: TGTGCCAGCTCACCCACTAGCAGCCAAGAGACCCAGTACTTC.

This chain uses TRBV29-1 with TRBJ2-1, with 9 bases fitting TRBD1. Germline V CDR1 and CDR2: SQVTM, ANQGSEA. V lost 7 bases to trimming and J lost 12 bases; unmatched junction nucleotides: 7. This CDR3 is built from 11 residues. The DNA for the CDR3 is TGCAGCGCCTGGACAGGGGATGGGCAGTTCTTC. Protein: CSAWTGDGQFF.

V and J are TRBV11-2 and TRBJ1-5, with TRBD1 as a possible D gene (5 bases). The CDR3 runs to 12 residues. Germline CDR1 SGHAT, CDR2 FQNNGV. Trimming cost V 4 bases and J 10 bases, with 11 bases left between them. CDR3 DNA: TGTGCCAGCAGCTCCCCGGGGGGACCCCAGCATTTT. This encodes CASSSPGGPQHF. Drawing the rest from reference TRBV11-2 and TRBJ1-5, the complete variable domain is EAGVAQSPRYKIIEKRQSVAFWCNPISGHATLYWYQQILGQGPKLLIQFQNNGVVDDSQLPKDRFSAERLKGVDSTLKIQPAKLEDSAVYLCASSSPGGPQHFGDGTRLSIL.

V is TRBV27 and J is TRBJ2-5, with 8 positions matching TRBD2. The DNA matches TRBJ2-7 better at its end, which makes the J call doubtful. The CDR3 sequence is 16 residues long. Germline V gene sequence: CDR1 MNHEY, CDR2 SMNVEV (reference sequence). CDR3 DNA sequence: TGTGCCACTTCCCTTTTAAGCCCAGCGGGGGCCTACGAGCAGTACTTC. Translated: CATSLLSPAGAYEQYF.

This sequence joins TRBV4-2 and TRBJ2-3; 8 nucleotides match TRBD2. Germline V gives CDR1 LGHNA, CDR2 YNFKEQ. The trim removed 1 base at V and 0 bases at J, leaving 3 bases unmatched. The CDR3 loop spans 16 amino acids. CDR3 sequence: CASSQAAGGSTDTQYF. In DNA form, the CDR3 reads TGTGCCAGCAGCCAAGCGGCGGGGGGTAGCACAGATACGCAGTATTTT.

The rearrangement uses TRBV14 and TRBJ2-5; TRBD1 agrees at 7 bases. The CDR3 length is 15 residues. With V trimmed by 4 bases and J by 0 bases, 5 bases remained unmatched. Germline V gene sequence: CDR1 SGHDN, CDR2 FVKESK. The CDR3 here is CASSRGTAYQETQYF. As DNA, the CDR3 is TGTGCCAGCAGCCGGGGGACAGCGTACCAAGAGACCCAGTACTTC.

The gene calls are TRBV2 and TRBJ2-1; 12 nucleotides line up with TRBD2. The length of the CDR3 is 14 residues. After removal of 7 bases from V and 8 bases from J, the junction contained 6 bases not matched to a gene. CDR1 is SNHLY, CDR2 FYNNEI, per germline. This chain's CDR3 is CASTLAGGPYEQFF. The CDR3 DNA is TGTGCCAGCACCCTAGCGGGGGGGCCGTATGAGCAGTTCTTC.

The CDR3, as DNA: TGCAGCGTTCGGACTCAAGGAGAGGTCGAAAAACTGTTTTTT. Translated: CSVRTQGEVEKLFF. This chain uses TRBV29-1 with TRBJ1-4; D remains ambiguous. Trimming left V 5 bases short and J 8 bases short, with 18 bases between. The length of the CDR3 is 14 residues. Germline V gene lookup returns CDR1 SQVTM and CDR2 ANQGSEA.

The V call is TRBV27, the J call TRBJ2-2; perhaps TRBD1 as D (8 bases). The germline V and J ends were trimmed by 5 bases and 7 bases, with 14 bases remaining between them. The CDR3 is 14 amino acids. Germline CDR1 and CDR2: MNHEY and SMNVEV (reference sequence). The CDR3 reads CASSPNRGGGELFF. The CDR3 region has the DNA TGTGCCAGCAGTCCGAACAGGGGGGGCGGGGAGCTGTTTTTT.

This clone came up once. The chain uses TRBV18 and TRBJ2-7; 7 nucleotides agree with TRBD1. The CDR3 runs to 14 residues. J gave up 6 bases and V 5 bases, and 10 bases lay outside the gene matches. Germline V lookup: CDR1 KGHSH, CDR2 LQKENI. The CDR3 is CASSKRDSRTEQYF. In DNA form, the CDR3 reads TGTGCCAGCTCAAAACGGGACAGCAGGACCGAGCAGTACTTC.

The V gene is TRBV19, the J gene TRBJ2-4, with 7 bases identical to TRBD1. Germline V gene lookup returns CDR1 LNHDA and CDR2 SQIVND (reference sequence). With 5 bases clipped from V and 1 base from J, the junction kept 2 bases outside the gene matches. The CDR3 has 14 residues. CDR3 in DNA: TGTGCCAGTAGTGACAGGGAGGCCAAAAACATTCAGTACTTC. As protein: CASSDREAKNIQYF.

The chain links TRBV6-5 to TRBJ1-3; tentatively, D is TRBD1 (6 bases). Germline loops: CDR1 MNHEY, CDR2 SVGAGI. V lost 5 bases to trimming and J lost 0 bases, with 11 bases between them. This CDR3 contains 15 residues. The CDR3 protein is CASSHDRSSGNTIYF. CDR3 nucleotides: TGTGCCAGCAGTCATGACAGGAGCTCTGGAAACACCATATATTTT.

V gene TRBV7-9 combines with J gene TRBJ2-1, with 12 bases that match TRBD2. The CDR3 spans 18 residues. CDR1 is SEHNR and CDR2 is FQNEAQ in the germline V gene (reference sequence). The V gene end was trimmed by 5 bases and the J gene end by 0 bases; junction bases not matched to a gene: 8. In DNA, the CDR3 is TGTGCCAGCAGCCCTCGGCTAGCGGGAGGGAGCTCCTACAATGAGCAGTTCTTC. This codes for CASSPRLAGGSSYNEQFF.

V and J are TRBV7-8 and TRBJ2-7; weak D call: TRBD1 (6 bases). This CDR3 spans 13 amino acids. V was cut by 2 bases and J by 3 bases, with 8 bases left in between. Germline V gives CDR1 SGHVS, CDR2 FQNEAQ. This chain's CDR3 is CASSLTGFYEQYF. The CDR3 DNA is TGTGCCAGCAGCTTAACAGGGTTCTACGAGCAGTACTTC.

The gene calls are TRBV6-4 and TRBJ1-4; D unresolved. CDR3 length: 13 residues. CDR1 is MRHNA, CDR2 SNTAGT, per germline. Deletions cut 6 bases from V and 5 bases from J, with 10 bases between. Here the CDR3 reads CASSPGANEKLFF. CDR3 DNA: TGTGCCAGCAGCCCGGGAGCCAATGAAAAACTGTTTTTT.

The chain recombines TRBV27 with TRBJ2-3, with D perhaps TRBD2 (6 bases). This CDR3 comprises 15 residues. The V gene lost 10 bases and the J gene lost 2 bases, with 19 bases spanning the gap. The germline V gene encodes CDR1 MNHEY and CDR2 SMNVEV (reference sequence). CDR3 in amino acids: CATLGGAGFTDTQYF. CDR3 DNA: TGTGCCACCCTTGGAGGAGCGGGTTTCACAGATACGCAGTATTTT.

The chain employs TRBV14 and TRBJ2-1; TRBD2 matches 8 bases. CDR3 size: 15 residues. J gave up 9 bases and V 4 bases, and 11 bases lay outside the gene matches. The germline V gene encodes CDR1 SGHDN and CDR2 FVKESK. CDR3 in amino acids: CASSPWDSGMSEQFF. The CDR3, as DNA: TGTGCCAGCAGCCCTTGGGATAGCGGGATGAGTGAGCAGTTCTTC.

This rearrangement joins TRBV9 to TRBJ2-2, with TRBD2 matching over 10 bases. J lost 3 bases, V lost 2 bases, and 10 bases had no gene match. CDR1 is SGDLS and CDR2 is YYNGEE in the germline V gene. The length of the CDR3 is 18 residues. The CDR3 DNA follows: TGTGCCAGCAGCGTCACCCTCCGGACTAGCGGCTACACCGGGGAGCTGTTTTTT. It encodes CASSVTLRTSGYTGELFF.